These 32 T cell receptor beta chains were all obtained from the same sample, sequenced in a study of cytomegalovirus exposure and HLA in healthy donors. PCR amplification relied on 60 Vbeta primers (plus 13 Jbeta primers). The method was immunoSEQ multiplex PCR; TCRdb's version includes in-frame clones alone and lacks a portion of them. The sample data list under 200,000 clones. Sequencing was carried out using PBMCs. The receptors derive from a man aged 25 to 40 in good health and CMV-seronegative.

This chain uses TRBV7-9 with TRBJ1-1; 7 bases fit TRBD1. V was clipped by 5 bases and J by 3 bases; unmatched bases: 3. CDR1 and CDR2 from the germline V gene are SEHNR and FQNEAQ (reference sequence). This CDR3 has 13 amino acids. The CDR3: CASSIRGDTEAFF. CDR3 nucleotide sequence: TGTGCCAGCAGCATCAGGGGGGACACTGAAGCTTTCTTT.

V usage is TRBV9 and J usage is TRBJ1-2; 7 bases align to TRBD1. This CDR3 is built from 17 residues. The V segment lost 0 bases and the J segment 3 bases; nucleotides outside the gene matches: 11. From germline, CDR1 is SGDLS and CDR2 YYNGEE. The CDR3 nucleotides read TGTGCCAGCAGCGTAGGCGGGGCACAGGGGATTGACTATGGCTACACCTTC. It encodes CASSVGGAQGIDYGYTF.

The chain combines TRBV5-1 with TRBJ1-1; D remains ambiguous. Germline CDR1 reads SGHRS; CDR2 reads YFSETQ. The CDR3 spans 14 residues. Trimming shortened V by 0 bases and J by 1 base, and 7 bases separated the two germline ends. CDR3 loop: CASSLVRQNTEAFF. The CDR3 bases are TGCGCCAGCAGCTTGGTCAGGCAGAACACTGAAGCTTTCTTT.

The chain couples TRBV19 to TRBJ2-7; 14 positions agree with TRBD2. The V and J ends lost 6 bases and 5 bases, in that order; junction bases with no gene match: 3. Germline V gene lookup returns CDR1 LNHDA and CDR2 SQIVND (reference sequence). The CDR3 loop spans 14 amino acids. For the CDR3, the DNA is TGTGCCAGTAGGGGACTAGCGGGAGTCCACGAGCAGTACTTC. As protein: CASRGLAGVHEQYF.

The chain is built from TRBV19 and TRBJ1-2; 11 bases are a match to TRBD1. J gave up 3 bases and V 4 bases, and 4 bases lay outside the gene matches. CDR1 and CDR2 from the germline V gene are LNHDA and SQIVND (reference sequence). The CDR3 consists of 15 residues. For the CDR3, the DNA is TGTGCCAGTAGTAGTGGACAGGGGGCCTACTATGGCTACACCTTC. This sequence encodes CASSSGQGAYYGYTF. Variable domain in full (rest from reference TRBV19 and TRBJ1-2): DGGITQSPKYLFRKEGQNVTLSCEQNLNHDAMYWYRQDPGQGLRLIYYSQIVNDFQKGDIAEGYSVSREKKESFPLTVTSAQKNPTAFYLCASSSGQGAYYGYTFGSGTRLTVV.

The chain couples TRBV28 to TRBJ2-2; possibly TRBD1 for D (5 bases). Germline V gene sequence: CDR1 MDHEN, CDR2 SYDVKM. V lost 0 bases and J 4 bases, leaving 12 bases between the germline ends. This CDR3 has 16 amino acids. CDR3 sequence: CASSLWEQGVTGELFF. The CDR3 nucleotides are TGTGCCAGCAGTTTATGGGAGCAGGGTGTCACCGGGGAGCTGTTTTTT.

The rearrangement links TRBV6-6 to TRBJ1-1, with D tentatively TRBD1 (6 bases). Trimming removed 0 bases at V and 1 base at J, with 12 bases between. This CDR3 has 16 residues. Germline V gene sequence: CDR1 MNHNY, CDR2 SVGAGI (reference sequence). DNA for the CDR3: TGTGCCAGCAGTTACTCGGGGGGGGGCCGGAACACTGAAGCTTTCTTT. Its translation is CASSYSGGGRNTEAFF.

The chain has TRBV6-1 and TRBJ2-7; 9 bases agree with TRBD1. V lost 1 base to trimming and J lost 4 bases; unmatched junction nucleotides: 2. This CDR3 contains 14 residues. The germline V gene has CDR1 MNHNS and CDR2 SASEGT. CDR3 protein: CASSEGGQGYEQYF. The CDR3 bases are TGTGCCAGCAGTGAAGGGGGACAGGGATACGAGCAGTACTTC.

The chain carries TRBV7-9 and TRBJ1-2; D gene ambiguous. Deletions cut 1 base from V and 4 bases from J, with 10 bases between. CDR1 is SEHNR, CDR2 FQNEAQ, per germline (reference sequence). The CDR3 runs 14 residues. The CDR3 DNA sequence: TGTGCCAGCAGCTTAGACGGCGGGGTCTATGGCTACACCTTC. It yields the protein CASSLDGGVYGYTF.

The V call is TRBV5-6, the J call TRBJ2-1; 10 bases line up with TRBD2. The CDR3 runs 17 residues. With 2 bases clipped from V and 4 bases from J, the junction kept 9 bases outside the gene matches. CDR1 is SGHDT, CDR2 YYEEEE, per germline. The DNA of the CDR3 is TGTGCCAGCAGCTTATCTAGCGGGAGCTTGTTGTACAATGAGCAGTTCTTC. Its translation: CASSLSSGSLLYNEQFF.

The J gene is TRBJ1-1, the V gene TRBV5-6, with D perhaps matching TRBD1 (5 bases). Germline-derived CDR1 and CDR2 are SGHDT and YYEEEE. The CDR3 has 11 residues. V lost 1 base, J lost 7 bases, and 5 bases lay in between. This CDR3 reads CASSLQGEAFF. In nucleotides, the CDR3 is TGTGCCAGCAGCTTGCAGGGTGAAGCTTTCTTT.

This rearrangement joins TRBV18 to TRBJ2-7, with 10 nucleotides matching TRBD1. V lost 4 bases to trimming and J lost 3 bases; unmatched junction nucleotides: 3. The CDR3 is made up of 14 amino acids. Germline loops: CDR1 KGHSH, CDR2 LQKENI. The CDR3 loop is CASSQGQGNYEQYF. The CDR3 DNA reads as TGTGCCAGCTCACAGGGACAGGGGAACTACGAGCAGTACTTC.

The V gene is TRBV30, the J gene TRBJ2-1; D unresolved. Trimming left V 5 bases short and J 1 base short, with 9 bases between. This CDR3 has 13 amino acids. Per germline, CDR1 GTSNPN and CDR2 SVGIG (reference sequence). CDR3 sequence: CAWDMASYNEQFF. As DNA, the CDR3 is TGTGCCTGGGACATGGCTTCCTACAATGAGCAGTTCTTC.

CDR3: CASSKTGPLNTGELFF. Written as DNA, the CDR3 is TGTGCCAGCAGCAAGACAGGGCCCCTTAACACCGGGGAGCTGTTTTTT. V is TRBV2 and J is TRBJ2-2, with 7 bases identical to TRBD1. Germline assignment: CDR1 SNHLY and CDR2 FYNNEI. Losses at the gene ends were 6 bases for V and 2 bases for J; bases not matched to a gene: 9. This CDR3 is 16 amino acids long.

The chain carries TRBV6-5 and TRBJ2-2, with a tentative D call TRBD1 (6 bases). V lost 6 bases and J lost 5, with 13 bases in between. CDR3 length: 14 residues. Looked up from germline, CDR1 is MNHEY and CDR2 is SVGAGI. The CDR3 DNA reads as TGTGCCAGCAGCTTCAACAGGGAAACCGGGGAGCTGTTTTTT. Translation gives CASSFNRETGELFF.

This chain joins TRBV27 and TRBJ1-1, with TRBD1 identical over 8 bases. The germline CDR1 and CDR2 sequences are MNHEY and SMNVEV (reference sequence). V shed 4 bases and J 6 bases; nucleotides not matched to a gene: 13. This CDR3 has 16 amino acids. The CDR3 nucleotides are TGTGCCAGCAGTTCTCTCCGGGACAGGCTTTTGGCTGAAGCTTTCTTT. Its translation is CASSSLRDRLLAEAFF.

The CDR3 spells CASSPVLQNEKLFF. CDR3 DNA: TGTGCCAGCAGCCCCGTTTTACAGAATGAAAAACTGTTTTTT. This sequence joins TRBV7-9 and TRBJ1-4, with D unresolved. The CDR3 extends over 14 amino acids. Trimming shortened V by 5 bases and J by 5 bases, and 12 bases separated the two germline ends. Germline lookup yields CDR1 SEHNR and CDR2 FQNEAQ (reference sequence).

The chain recombines TRBV28 with TRBJ1-3, with 11 bases identical to TRBD1. The CDR3 runs 17 residues. V lost 6 bases and J lost 2; bases outside the gene matches: 9. From germline, CDR1 is MDHEN and CDR2 SYDVKM. The CDR3 loop reads CASSSGTGGLTGNTIYF. In nucleotides, the CDR3 is TGTGCCAGCAGCTCCGGGACAGGGGGATTAACTGGAAACACCATATATTTT. Looking up the rest from reference TRBV28 and TRBJ1-3 gives the full variable domain: DVKVTQSSRYLVKRTGEKVFLECVQDMDHENMFWYRQDPGLGLRLIYFSYDVKMKEKGDIPEGYSVSREKKERFSLILESASTNQTSMYLCASSSGTGGLTGNTIYFGEGSWLTVV.

This chain links TRBV25-1 with TRBJ1-4; TRBD1 matches at 11 bases. The CDR3 has 15 residues. The germline CDR1 and CDR2 sequences are MGHDK and SYGVNS. With V trimmed by 6 bases and J by 5 bases, 5 bases remained unmatched. CDR3 protein: CASSWDRGVNEKLFF. CDR3 sequence (DNA): TGTGCCAGCAGCTGGGACAGGGGGGTAAATGAAAAACTGTTTTTT.

The chain is built from TRBV11-2 and TRBJ2-1; 7 positions match TRBD2. V shed 5 bases, J shed 5 bases, and the junction held 6 bases outside the gene matches. The CDR3 has 14 residues. CDR1 and CDR2 from the germline V gene are SGHAT and FQNNGV. The CDR3 loop is CASSLWGGDNEQFF. In DNA form, the CDR3 reads TGTGCCAGCAGCCTCTGGGGGGGAGACAATGAGCAGTTCTTC.

The chain carries TRBV6-4 and TRBJ1-1; D remains unclear. Germline CDR1 and CDR2: MRHNA and SNTAGT. The CDR3 consists of 13 residues. V was cut by 4 bases and J by 2 bases, with 8 bases left in between. As DNA, the CDR3 is TGTGCCAGCAGTGTTGGACTTAACACTGAAGCTTTCTTT. This sequence encodes CASSVGLNTEAFF.

The chain links TRBV7-6 to TRBJ1-1; 8 bases fit TRBD1. CDR3 length equals 14 residues. V dropped 1 base and J dropped 7; count of bases not matched to a gene: 5. The germline V gene has CDR1 SGHVS and CDR2 FNYEAQ. The CDR3 coding sequence is TGTGCCAGCAGCTTAGATGGGACAGGTATTGAAGCTTTCTTT. It specifies CASSLDGTGIEAFF.

Of note for this clone: Because it lacks the conserved phenylalanine or tryptophan at the end, this CDR3 is likely a read error. No DNA is shown, since the ends of the CDR3 on it are uncertain; the CDR3 is the one TCRdb lists. J is TRBJ2-7 and V is TRBV20-1; the table's D gene call, TRBD1, was not cross checked with the DNA. Germline V gene sequence: CDR1 DFQATT, CDR2 SNEGSKA (reference sequence). The CDR3 comprises 11 residues, both ends counted. Here the CDR3 reads CSVTGQGFDLY.

The chain joins TRBV5-6 to TRBJ2-5; no clear D. The DNA end is more similar to TRBJ2-7, so the J call may be wrong. Per the germline V gene, CDR1 is SGHDT and CDR2 is YYEEEE. The CDR3 has 14 amino acids. This chain's CDR3 is CASSLVDNFYEQYF. In DNA, the CDR3 is TGTGCCAGCAGCTTGGTCGACAACTTCTACGAGCAGTACTTC.

The chain uses TRBV4-1 and TRBJ2-7; 7 bases fit TRBD2. The CDR3 contains 16 residues. Trimming cost V 0 bases and J 2 bases; bases outside gene matches: 7. Germline V gene data show CDR1 as MGHRA and CDR2 as YSYEKL. The CDR3 sequence is CASSQEATSGTYEQYF. The CDR3 DNA sequence: TGCGCCAGCAGCCAAGAGGCCACCAGCGGGACCTACGAGCAGTACTTC.

This sequence joins TRBV7-6 and TRBJ2-3, with D possibly TRBD1 on 5 matching bases. The CDR3 is 18 residues long. V lost 5 bases, J lost 0 bases, and 21 bases lay in between. The germline gives CDR1 SGHVS, CDR2 FNYEAQ. CDR3 nucleotide sequence: TGTGCCAGCAGCCTAACTACAGCAGGGATCACTAGCACAGATACGCAGTATTTT. This encodes CASSLTTAGITSTDTQYF.

This chain uses TRBV5-6 with TRBJ2-4, with TRBD1 as a possible D gene (6 bases). Germline V gene lookup returns CDR1 SGHDT and CDR2 YYEEEE. Trimming shortened V by 4 bases and J by 8 bases, and 19 bases separated the two germline ends. The CDR3 length is 15 residues. The CDR3 sequence: CASSGNRESLHIQYF. In DNA, the CDR3 is TGTGCCAGCAGCGGAAACAGGGAATCCCTACACATTCAGTACTTC.

V usage is TRBV29-1 and J usage is TRBJ1-2, with D perhaps matching TRBD1 (6 bases). CDR3 length equals 13 residues. V lost 3 bases and J lost 5, with 13 bases in between. Germline V gives CDR1 SQVTM, CDR2 ANQGSEA. CDR3 protein: CSVDTGRSYGYTF. CDR3 nucleotides: TGCAGCGTTGACACAGGGCGGTCGTATGGCTACACCTTC.

The chain links TRBV6-5 to TRBJ2-1; TRBD1 aligns across 7 bases. With V trimmed by 4 bases and J by 4 bases, 1 base remained unmatched. This CDR3 region has 13 residues. Germline V gene data show CDR1 as MNHEY and CDR2 as SVGAGI. The CDR3 reads CASSWGQYNEQFF. The CDR3 coding sequence is TGTGCCAGCAGTTGGGGACAGTACAATGAGCAGTTCTTC.

The chain links TRBV6-1 to TRBJ1-2; D ambiguous. The CDR3 contains 11 residues. V shed 3 bases and J shed 4 bases, with 3 bases lying between them. Per the germline V gene, CDR1 is MNHNS and CDR2 is SASEGT. The CDR3 nucleotides are TGTGCCAGCAGTGACAGCTATGGCTACACCTTC. Protein product: CASSDSYGYTF.

V and J are TRBV5-1 and TRBJ2-1; 9 bases align to TRBD1. V shed 0 bases, J shed 0 bases, and the junction held 22 bases outside the gene matches. Germline values: CDR1 SGHRS, CDR2 YFSETQ. The CDR3 totals 23 residues. The CDR3 sequence: CASSLALGQGRRNSYSSYNEQFF. The CDR3 DNA follows: TGCGCCAGCAGCTTGGCCTTGGGACAGGGACGCCGGAATTCCTATAGCTCCTACAATGAGCAGTTCTTC.

The chain couples TRBV11-3 to TRBJ2-1; tentatively, D is TRBD1 (6 bases). The V end lost 0 bases, the J end lost 6 bases, and 9 bases lay between the germline ends. CDR1 and CDR2 from the germline V gene are SGHNT and YENEEA. The CDR3 has 14 residues. The CDR3 loop is CASSLERGGNEQFF. CDR3 sequence (DNA): TGTGCCAGCAGCTTAGAAAGAGGGGGCAATGAGCAGTTCTTC.